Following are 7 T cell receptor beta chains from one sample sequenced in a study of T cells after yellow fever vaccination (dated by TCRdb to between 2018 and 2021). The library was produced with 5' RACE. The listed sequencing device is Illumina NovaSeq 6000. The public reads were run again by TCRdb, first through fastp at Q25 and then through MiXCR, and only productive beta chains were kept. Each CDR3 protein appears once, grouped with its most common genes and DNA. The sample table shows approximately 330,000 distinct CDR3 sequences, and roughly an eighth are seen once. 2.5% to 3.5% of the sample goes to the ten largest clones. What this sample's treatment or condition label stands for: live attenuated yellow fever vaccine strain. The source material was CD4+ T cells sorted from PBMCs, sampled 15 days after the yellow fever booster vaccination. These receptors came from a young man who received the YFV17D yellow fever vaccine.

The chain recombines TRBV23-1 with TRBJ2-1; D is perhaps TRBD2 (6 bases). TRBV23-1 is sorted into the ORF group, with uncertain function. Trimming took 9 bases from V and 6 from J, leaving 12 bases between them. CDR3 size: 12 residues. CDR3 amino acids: CASRESCNEQFF. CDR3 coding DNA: TGCGCCAGTCGGGAGAGCTGCAATGAGCAGTTCTTC.

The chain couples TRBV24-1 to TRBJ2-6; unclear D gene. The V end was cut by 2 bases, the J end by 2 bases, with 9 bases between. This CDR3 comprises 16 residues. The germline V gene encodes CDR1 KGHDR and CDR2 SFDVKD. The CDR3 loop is CATSDSWGTGANVLTF. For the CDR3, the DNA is TGTGCCACCAGTGATTCTTGGGGTACTGGGGCCAACGTCCTGACTTTC.

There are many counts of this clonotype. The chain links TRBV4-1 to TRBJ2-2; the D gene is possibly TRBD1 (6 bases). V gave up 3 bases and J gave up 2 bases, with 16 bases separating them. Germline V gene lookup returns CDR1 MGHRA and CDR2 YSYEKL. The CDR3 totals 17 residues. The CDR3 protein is CASSHRGWGLNTGELFF. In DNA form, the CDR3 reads TGCGCCAGCAGCCACCGGGGTTGGGGGCTAAACACCGGGGAGCTGTTTTTT.

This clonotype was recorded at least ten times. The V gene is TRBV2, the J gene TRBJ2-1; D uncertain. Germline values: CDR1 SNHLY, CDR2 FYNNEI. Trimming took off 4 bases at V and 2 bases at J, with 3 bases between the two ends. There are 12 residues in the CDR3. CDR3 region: CASSATYNEQFF. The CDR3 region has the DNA TGTGCCAGCAGTGCCACCTACAATGAGCAGTTCTTC.

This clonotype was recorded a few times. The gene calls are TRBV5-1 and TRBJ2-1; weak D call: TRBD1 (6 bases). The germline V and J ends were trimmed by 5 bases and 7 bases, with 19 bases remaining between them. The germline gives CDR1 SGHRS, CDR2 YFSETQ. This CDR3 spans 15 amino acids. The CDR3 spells CASRPKTRQGNEQFF. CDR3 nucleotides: TGCGCCAGCAGGCCTAAGACACGCCAGGGGAATGAGCAGTTCTTC.

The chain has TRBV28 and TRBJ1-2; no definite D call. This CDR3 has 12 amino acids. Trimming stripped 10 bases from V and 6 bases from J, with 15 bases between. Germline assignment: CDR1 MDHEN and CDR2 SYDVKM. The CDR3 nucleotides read TGTGCCACCCAGAGGCCGGGGAATGGCTACACCTTC. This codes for CATQRPGNGYTF.

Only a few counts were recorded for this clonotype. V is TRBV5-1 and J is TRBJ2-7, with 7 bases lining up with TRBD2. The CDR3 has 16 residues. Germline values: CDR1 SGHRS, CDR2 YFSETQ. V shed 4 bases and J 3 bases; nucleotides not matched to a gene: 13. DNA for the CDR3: TGCGCCAGCAGCGCCACGGGGCTAGCGGCAATCTACGAGCAGTACTTC. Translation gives CASSATGLAAIYEQYF. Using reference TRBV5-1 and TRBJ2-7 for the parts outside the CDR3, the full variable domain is KAGVTQTPRYLIKTRGQQVTLSCSPISGHRSVSWYQQTPGQGLQFLFEYFSETQRNKGNFPGRFSGRQFSNSRSEMNVSTLELGDSALYLCASSATGLAAIYEQYFGPGTRLTVT.